This passage covers 21 T cell receptor beta chains from one sample sequenced in a study of blood T cell repertoires in COVID-19. TCRdb's table, derived via immunoSEQ multiplex PCR, lists solely in-frame clones and lacks some. Found here are about 210,000 clones, 85% of them singletons; the top ten hold around 20%. Specimen: PBMCs or T cells enriched from blood (not recorded which). The receptors were gathered from a man between 40 and 49 years old who had recovered from COVID-19.

V is TRBV10-2 and J is TRBJ2-7, with a weak D call TRBD2 (6 bases). CDR3 length equals 12 residues. The germline CDR1 and CDR2 sequences are WSHSY and SAAADI. V lost 5 bases, J lost 7 bases, and 12 bases lay in between. The CDR3 DNA is TGCGCCAGCAGTTGGGACCGGGGGGAGCAGTACTTC. Translating it yields CASSWDRGEQYF.

This sequence joins TRBV24-1 and TRBJ2-7; 15 bases align to TRBD2. Germline V gene sequence: CDR1 KGHDR, CDR2 SFDVKD. After removal of 6 bases from V and 6 bases from J, the junction contained 2 bases not matched to a gene. This CDR3 spans 14 amino acids. The CDR3 nucleotides read TGTGCCACCAGTAGGGGACTAGCGGGAGGCGAGCAGTACTTC. Its translation is CATSRGLAGGEQYF.

The J gene is TRBJ1-1, the V gene TRBV29-1, with TRBD1 identical over 8 bases. The V gene end was trimmed by 6 bases and the J gene end by 1 base; junction bases not matched to a gene: 7. Germline lookup yields CDR1 SQVTM and CDR2 ANQGSEA. The CDR3 is made up of 14 amino acids. The DNA for the CDR3 is TGCAGCGTAGGAAGACAGGGGAGGAACACTGAAGCTTTCTTT. The encoded protein is CSVGRQGRNTEAFF.

The chain employs TRBV6-5 and TRBJ2-3, with 7 bases matching TRBD2. V gave up 0 bases and J gave up 2 bases; unmatched junction bases: 5. The CDR3 has 16 amino acids. Germline V CDR1 and CDR2: MNHEY, SVGAGI. CDR3 protein: CASSYSRAGLTDTQYF. The CDR3 DNA follows: TGTGCCAGCAGTTACTCCAGAGCGGGACTCACAGATACGCAGTATTTT.

The rearrangement joins TRBV19 to TRBJ2-1; 14 positions agree with TRBD2. This CDR3 spans 15 amino acids. The germline gives CDR1 LNHDA, CDR2 SQIVND (reference sequence). V lost 7 bases to trimming and J lost 8 bases; unmatched junction nucleotides: 7. CDR3 sequence reads: CASTIRTSGRYEQFF. CDR3 nucleotide sequence: TGTGCCAGTACCATCCGGACTAGCGGGAGGTATGAGCAGTTCTTC.

This sequence joins TRBV5-1 and TRBJ2-3; 9 positions agree with TRBD2. The length of the CDR3 is 16 residues. Unmatched junction bases numbered 6, after V lost 1 base and J lost 3 bases. CDR1 SGHRS and CDR2 YFSETQ come from the germline V gene. The CDR3: CASSLFTAGGTDTQYF. The CDR3 DNA reads as TGCGCCAGCAGCTTGTTTACAGCGGGAGGAACAGATACGCAGTATTTT.

The DNA of the CDR3 is TGTGCCAGCAGTCAACTAGCGGGGGTCTACAATGAGCAGTTCTTC. Translated: CASSQLAGVYNEQFF. The chain joins TRBV27 to TRBJ2-1, with TRBD2 matching 11 bases. This CDR3 has 15 amino acids. After removal of 5 bases from V and 3 bases from J, the junction contained 3 bases not matched to a gene. Germline values: CDR1 MNHEY, CDR2 SMNVEV (reference sequence).

The chain combines TRBV28 with TRBJ1-2, with D unclear. The CDR3 runs to 15 residues. Germline values: CDR1 MDHEN, CDR2 SYDVKM. The ends were cut back, 1 base at V and 4 bases at J, with 13 bases in the middle. The CDR3 nucleotides read TGTGCCAGCAGTTTATCAGGTTCGGGGAGCTATGGCTACACCTTC. Residues: CASSLSGSGSYGYTF.

The chain recombines TRBV15 with TRBJ2-3; 13 bases match TRBD2. The length of the CDR3 is 17 residues. Per the germline V gene, CDR1 is LNHNV and CDR2 is YYDKDF (reference sequence). J lost 6 bases, V lost 3 bases, and 9 bases had no gene match. For the CDR3, the DNA is TGTGCCACCAGCAGTAGGAGAACTAGCGGGAGGGGGGATACGCAGTATTTT. Its protein product is CATSSRRTSGRGDTQYF.

This rearrangement joins TRBV30 to TRBJ2-2, with 12 bases identical to TRBD2. The ends lost 5 bases at V and 6 bases at J; junction bases unmatched: 4. Per germline, CDR1 GTSNPN and CDR2 SVGIG (reference sequence). The CDR3 consists of 14 residues. In DNA, the CDR3 is TGTGCCTGGGGCAGACTAGCGGGAGCCGGGGAGCTGTTTTTT. The encoded protein is CAWGRLAGAGELFF.

The genes are TRBV5-1 and TRBJ2-1, with TRBD2 matching over 12 bases. CDR3 length equals 16 residues. Germline V gives CDR1 SGHRS, CDR2 YFSETQ. J lost 10 bases, V lost 0 bases, and 8 bases had no gene match. The CDR3 region is CASSLERLAGVREQFF. DNA for the CDR3: TGCGCCAGCAGCTTGGAGCGACTAGCGGGAGTAAGGGAGCAGTTCTTC.

The CDR3 DNA follows: TGTGCCAGCAGTGGACTAGCGGGAGGAGGGCAGTACTTC. Amino acids: CASSGLAGGGQYF. This chain uses TRBV11-3 with TRBJ2-7; 14 bases map to TRBD2. This CDR3 contains 13 residues. CDR1 and CDR2 from the germline V gene are SGHNT and YENEEA. V was pared by 6 bases and J by 9 bases, with 4 bases of the junction left unmatched.

The chain uses TRBV29-1 and TRBJ1-1; maybe TRBD1 (6 bases). Trimming removed 3 bases at V and 6 bases at J, with 20 bases between. Germline V gene data show CDR1 as SQVTM and CDR2 as ANQGSEA. The CDR3 totals 15 residues. CDR3 protein: CSVEMRGLGKAEAFF. CDR3 nucleotides: TGCAGCGTTGAGATGCGGGGGCTGGGTAAGGCTGAAGCTTTCTTT.

The rearrangement joins TRBV27 to TRBJ2-7, with D perhaps matching TRBD2 (6 bases). Per the germline V gene, CDR1 is MNHEY and CDR2 is SMNVEV (reference sequence). V lost 1 base and J 6 bases, leaving 13 bases between the germline ends. There are 14 residues in the CDR3. Written as DNA, the CDR3 is TGTGCCAGCAGTTTATATACTAGCTCGGGCGAGCAGTACTTC. Amino acids: CASSLYTSSGEQYF.

The chain is built from TRBV9 and TRBJ1-1; no clear D gene. Between the trimmed V and J ends, which lost 0 bases and 5 bases, there was a span of 11 bases. CDR3 length: 14 residues. CDR1 is SGDLS and CDR2 is YYNGEE in the germline V gene. CDR3 region: CASSVGVRETEAFF. CDR3 bases: TGTGCCAGCAGCGTAGGTGTGAGGGAGACTGAAGCTTTCTTT.

The rearrangement joins TRBV14 to TRBJ1-6; 9 nucleotides align to TRBD1. Trimming cost V 6 bases and J 10 bases; bases outside gene matches: 4. The CDR3 totals 13 residues. CDR1 is SGHDN, CDR2 FVKESK, per germline. The CDR3 DNA reads TGTGCCAGCAGTTATACAGGGGGCTCACCCCTCCACTTT. It encodes CASSYTGGSPLHF.

In this sample, this clone turned up a few times. V and J are TRBV28 and TRBJ2-1; TRBD2 might be the D (6 bases). This CDR3 has 13 amino acids. The ends were cut back, 3 bases at V and 6 bases at J, with 9 bases in the middle. CDR1 MDHEN and CDR2 SYDVKM come from the germline V gene. CDR3 amino acids: CASSFGGVNEQFF. The CDR3 DNA follows: TGTGCCAGCAGTTTCGGCGGGGTCAATGAGCAGTTCTTC.

The chain carries TRBV6-5 and TRBJ1-2; 8 nucleotides line up with TRBD1. There are 13 residues in the CDR3. The germline gives CDR1 MNHEY, CDR2 SVGAGI. The CDR3 DNA reads TGTGCTACAACGACAGGGGAAAACTATGGCTACACCTTC. Its protein product is CATTTGENYGYTF.

V is TRBV18 and J is TRBJ2-7; TRBD2 aligns across 7 bases. The ends lost 0 bases at V and 2 bases at J; junction bases unmatched: 1. CDR3 length: 14 amino acids. Germline V gives CDR1 KGHSH, CDR2 LQKENI. CDR3 protein: CASSPPGRAYEQYF. In DNA, the CDR3 is TGTGCCAGCTCACCACCGGGGAGGGCCTACGAGCAGTACTTC.

The DNA for the CDR3 is TGTGCCAGCCGGACAGGGAACACTGAAGCTTTCTTT. It codes for CASRTGNTEAFF. The chain links TRBV27 to TRBJ1-1, with 7 bases identical to TRBD1. Germline-derived CDR1 and CDR2 are MNHEY and SMNVEV (reference sequence). V shed 8 bases, J shed 1 base, and the junction held 1 base outside the gene matches. CDR3 length: 12 residues.

The gene calls are TRBV7-9 and TRBJ2-5, with 11 bases identical to TRBD2. The germline gives CDR1 SEHNR, CDR2 FQNEAQ (reference sequence). The CDR3 runs 18 residues. J gave up 4 bases and V 1 base, and 11 bases lay outside the gene matches. The CDR3 DNA follows: TGTGCCAGCAGCTTAGGAGCCTGGGTAGCGGGAGGGGGAGAGACCCAGTACTTC. This codes for CASSLGAWVAGGGETQYF.